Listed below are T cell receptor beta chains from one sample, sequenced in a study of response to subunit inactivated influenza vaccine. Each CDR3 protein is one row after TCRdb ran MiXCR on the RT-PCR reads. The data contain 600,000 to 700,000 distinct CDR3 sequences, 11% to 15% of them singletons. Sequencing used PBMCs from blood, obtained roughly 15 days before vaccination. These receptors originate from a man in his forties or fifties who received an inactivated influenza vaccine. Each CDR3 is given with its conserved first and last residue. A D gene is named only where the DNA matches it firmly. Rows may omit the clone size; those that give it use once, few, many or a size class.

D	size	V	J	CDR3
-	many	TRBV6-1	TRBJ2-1	CASSGADSNSYNEQFF
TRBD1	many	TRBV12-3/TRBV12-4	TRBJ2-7	CASSFLGTASYEQYF
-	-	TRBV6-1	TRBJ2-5	CASTEGTWETQYF
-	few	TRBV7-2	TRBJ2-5	CASISPGKETQYF
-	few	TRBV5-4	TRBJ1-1	CASSLVGVETEAFF
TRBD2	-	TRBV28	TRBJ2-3	CASSLLRGYSGGSGSDTQYF
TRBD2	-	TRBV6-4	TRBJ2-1	CASSDSGGLVNEQFF
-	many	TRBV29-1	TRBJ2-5	CSVASRTWGKGETQYF
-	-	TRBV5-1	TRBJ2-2	CASSVPGGNTGELFF
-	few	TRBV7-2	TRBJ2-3	CASTPPAGWDTQYF
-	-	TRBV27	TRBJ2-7	CASRVQGRVYYEQYF
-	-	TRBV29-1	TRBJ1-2	CSVGVNNYGYTF
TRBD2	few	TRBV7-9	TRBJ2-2	CASSLSGTSATGELFF
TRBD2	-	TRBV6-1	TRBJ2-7	CASSTSGSVSYEQYF
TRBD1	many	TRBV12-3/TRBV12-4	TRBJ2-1	CASSRDRGSYNEQFF
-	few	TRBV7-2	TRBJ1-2	CASSPGTQNYGYTF
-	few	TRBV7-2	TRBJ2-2	CASSFRSPGELFF
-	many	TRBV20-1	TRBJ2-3	CSARATIPIDGGSTDTQYF
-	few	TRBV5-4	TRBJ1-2	CASSLDSLNYGYTF
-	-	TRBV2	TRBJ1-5	CASRQTGGNQPQHF
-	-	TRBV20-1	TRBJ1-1	CSAGRGGNTEAFF
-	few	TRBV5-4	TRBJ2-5	CASNSKGVETQYF
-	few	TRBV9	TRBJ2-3	CASSVGPITDTQYF
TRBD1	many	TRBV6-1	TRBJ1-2	CASSATGDYGYTF
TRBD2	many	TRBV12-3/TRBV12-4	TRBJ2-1	CASSSPRGRGATHEQFF
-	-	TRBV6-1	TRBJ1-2	CASSQDPNYGYTF
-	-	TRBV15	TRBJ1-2	CATSREIGEYGYTF
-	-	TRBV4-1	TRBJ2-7	CASSQDARDGSSYEQYF
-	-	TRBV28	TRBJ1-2	CASSSRGYYGYTF
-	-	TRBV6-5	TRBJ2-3	CASKLRFTDTQYF
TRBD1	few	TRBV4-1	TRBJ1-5	CASSQLGQGVQPQHF
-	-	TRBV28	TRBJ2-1	CASSPRGLGNEQFF
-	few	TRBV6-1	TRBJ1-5	CASGRTDNQPQHF
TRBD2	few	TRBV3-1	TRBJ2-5	CASSQDISSGGFQETQYF
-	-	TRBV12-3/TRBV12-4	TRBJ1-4	CASSPYEKLFF
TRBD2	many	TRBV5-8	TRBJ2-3	CASSFFGTSGTDTQYF
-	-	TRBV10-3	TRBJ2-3	CAISALRTDTQYF
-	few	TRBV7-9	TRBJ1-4	CASSLAGDNEKLFF
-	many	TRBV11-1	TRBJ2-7	CASSLAGSAYEQYF
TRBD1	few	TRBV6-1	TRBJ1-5	CASRRGATGLSNQPQHF
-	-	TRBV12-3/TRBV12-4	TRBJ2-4	CASSFLGTPLGYF
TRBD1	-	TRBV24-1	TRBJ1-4	CATSTGESGLFF
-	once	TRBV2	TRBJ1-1	CATPRTRVEAFF
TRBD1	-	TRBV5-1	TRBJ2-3	CASSSGQGLTDTQYF
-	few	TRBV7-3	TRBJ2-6	CASSSRGSSGANVLTF
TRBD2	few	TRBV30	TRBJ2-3	CAWSALAGSVTDTQYF
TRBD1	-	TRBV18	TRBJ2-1	CASSRTGNVNEQFF
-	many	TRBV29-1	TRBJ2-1	CTGTSYNEQFF
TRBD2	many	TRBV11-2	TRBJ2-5	CASSPAGTTNQETQYF
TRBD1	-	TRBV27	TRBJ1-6	CASSFGTGSSSPLHF
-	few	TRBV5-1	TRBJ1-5	CASSLGPDQPQHF
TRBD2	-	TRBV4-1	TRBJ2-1	CASSQAGTSGGPPSYNEQFF
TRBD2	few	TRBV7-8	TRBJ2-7	CASSLGTSRFSSYEQYF